Listed below are T cell receptor beta chains from one sample, sequenced in a study of cytomegalovirus exposure and HLA in healthy donors. Only in-frame clones appear in the TCRdb table, and some are missing; sequencing was by immunoSEQ multiplex PCR. The sample's table shows 50,000 to 80,000 clones. The sample taken for sequencing was PBMCs. Receptors originate from a woman between 18 and 29 years old in good health and CMV-seronegative. Both conserved end residues are part of each CDR3.

j_call v_call cdr3_aa
TRBJ2-5 TRBV13 CASSSGLAGVLLHF
TRBJ2-5 TRBV4-2 CASSQTPGRETQYF
TRBJ1-1 TRBV6-5 CASSYWDKMNTEAFF
TRBJ2-1 TRBV25-1 CASSLPGGANNEQFF
TRBJ2-7 TRBV30 CAWRPDRSGVYEQYF
- TRBV6-5 CASSPPPGGRHEQYF
TRBJ2-7 TRBV25-1 CASSDLGYEQYF
TRBJ1-2 TRBV30 CAWSRGNYGYTF
TRBJ1-1 TRBV5-1 CASSSWTADTEAFF
TRBJ1-6 TRBV5-6 CASSGGTGSYNSPLHF
TRBJ2-7 TRBV18 CASSPGPYEQYF
TRBJ2-1 TRBV30 CAGSPGGPLYNEQFF
TRBJ1-1 TRBV9 CASSAYPGDTEAFF
TRBJ1-1 TRBV6-1 CASSELASLNTEAFF
TRBJ2-7 TRBV4-1 CASSQGTSGNYEQYF
TRBJ1-2 TRBV10-2 CASSEFPPGQGEGYTF
TRBJ1-1 TRBV19 CASSSEYGTGDTEAFF
TRBJ1-2 TRBV7-9 CASSLGDSNYGYTF
TRBJ1-1 TRBV11-3 CASSYDRDTEAFF
TRBJ1-1 TRBV2 CASSEALTGGSSEAFF
TRBJ2-3 TRBV25-1 CASTPGQGAVREPDTQYF
TRBJ2-3 TRBV27 CATRQAGRGTDTQYF
TRBJ2-7 TRBV6-1 CASSVGAYEQYF
TRBJ1-1 TRBV30 CVWSGPAGEYWTEAFF
TRBJ1-6 TRBV28 CASSLKGRGYNSPLHF
TRBJ2-7 TRBV27 CASSLGGRHEQYF
TRBJ2-5 TRBV4-1 CASSPRTGKVETQYF
TRBJ1-1 TRBV5-6 CASSLGGVGTEAFF
TRBJ1-5 TRBV19 CASTPRQGPYSNQPQHF
TRBJ1-1 TRBV6-5 CASSYTGITEAFF
TRBJ2-3 TRBV4-2 CASSQAGDTQYF
TRBJ2-7 TRBV25-1 CASSPTGLSSYEQYF
TRBJ1-1 TRBV29-1 CSVLNSRVEAFF
TRBJ2-1 TRBV5-1 CASSPKGPSGQGVHNEQFF
TRBJ1-2 TRBV30 CAWIQGVGYTF
TRBJ2-7 TRBV5-1 CASSRDRASEQYF
TRBJ1-3 TRBV5-1 CASSLEAPGHLISGNTIYF
TRBJ2-7 TRBV7-2 CASSFVAGASEQYF
TRBJ1-1 TRBV5-6 CASSLPTGTTEAFF
TRBJ1-5 TRBV5-6 CASSSRVMVGKQPQHF
TRBJ1-2 TRBV5-4 CASHHTPVDISNYGYTF
TRBJ2-3 TRBV7-9 CASSLGVLAGGTSTDTQYF
TRBJ2-3 TRBV19 CASTPQGALTDTQYF
TRBJ2-7 TRBV7-9 CASSFGGTSDGEQYF
TRBJ1-1 TRBV27 CASSLDRGITEAFF
TRBJ1-1 TRBV19 CASNHRTNTEAFF
TRBJ1-2 TRBV4-1 CASRQSIGGAYGYTF
TRBJ2-1 TRBV5-1 CASSLARGNEQFF
TRBJ1-4 TRBV30 CAWSRGTGVGNEKLFF
TRBJ1-5 TRBV7-8 CASSFVPGTLGDQPQHF
TRBJ2-5 TRBV6-5 CASRSEALETQYF
TRBJ2-7 TRBV5-6 CASSPPRRGFYEQYF
TRBJ2-7 TRBV5-1 CASSPGTYEQYF
TRBJ2-3 TRBV6-5 CASSYSVTGKDTQYF
TRBJ2-6 TRBV6-5 CASSYSDSSGANVLTF